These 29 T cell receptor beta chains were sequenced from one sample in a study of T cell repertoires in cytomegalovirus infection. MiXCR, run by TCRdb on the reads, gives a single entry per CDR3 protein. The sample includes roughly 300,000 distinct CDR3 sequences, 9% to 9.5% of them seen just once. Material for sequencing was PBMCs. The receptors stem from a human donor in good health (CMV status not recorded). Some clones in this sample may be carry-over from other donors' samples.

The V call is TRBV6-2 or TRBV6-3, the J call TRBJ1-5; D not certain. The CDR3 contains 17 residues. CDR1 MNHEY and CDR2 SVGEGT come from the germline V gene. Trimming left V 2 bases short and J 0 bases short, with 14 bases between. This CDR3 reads CASSYGRSRPSNQPQHF. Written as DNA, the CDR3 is TGTGCCAGCAGTTACGGTCGGTCCCGTCCTAGCAATCAGCCCCAGCATTTT.

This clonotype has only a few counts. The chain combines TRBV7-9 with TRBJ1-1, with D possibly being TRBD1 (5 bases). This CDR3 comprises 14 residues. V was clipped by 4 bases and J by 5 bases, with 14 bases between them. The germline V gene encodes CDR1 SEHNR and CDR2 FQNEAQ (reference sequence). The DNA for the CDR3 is TGTGCCAGCAGCTCGTCCGTTAAGGGGACTGAAGCTTTCTTT. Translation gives CASSSSVKGTEAFF.

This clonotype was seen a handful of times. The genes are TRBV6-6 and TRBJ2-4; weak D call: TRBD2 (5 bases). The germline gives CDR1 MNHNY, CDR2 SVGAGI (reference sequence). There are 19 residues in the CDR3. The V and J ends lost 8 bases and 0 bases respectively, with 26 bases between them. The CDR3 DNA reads TGTGCCAGCGCCACGAGGGAAGCGGCCAGTTCACTAGCCAAAAACATTCAGTACTTC. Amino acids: CASATREAASSLAKNIQYF.

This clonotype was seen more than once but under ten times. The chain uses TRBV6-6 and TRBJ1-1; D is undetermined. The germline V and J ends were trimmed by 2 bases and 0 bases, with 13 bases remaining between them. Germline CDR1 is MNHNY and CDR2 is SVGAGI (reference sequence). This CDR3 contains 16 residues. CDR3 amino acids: CASSYKQIHMNTEAFF. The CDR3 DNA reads TGTGCCAGCAGTTACAAACAGATCCATATGAACACTGAAGCTTTCTTT.

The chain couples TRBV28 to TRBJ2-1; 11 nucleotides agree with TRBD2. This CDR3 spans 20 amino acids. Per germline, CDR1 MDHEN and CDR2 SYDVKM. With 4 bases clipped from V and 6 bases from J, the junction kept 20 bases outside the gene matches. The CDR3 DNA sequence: TGTGCCAGCAGTTCCGGCCTCTGGGGGGCTAGCGGGAGGTCAGCCAATGAGCAGTTCTTC. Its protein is CASSSGLWGASGRSANEQFF. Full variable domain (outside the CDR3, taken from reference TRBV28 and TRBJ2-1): DVKVTQSSRYLVKRTGEKVFLECVQDMDHENMFWYRQDPGLGLRLIYFSYDVKMKEKGDIPEGYSVSREKKERFSLILESASTNQTSMYLCASSSGLWGASGRSANEQFFGPGTRLTVL.

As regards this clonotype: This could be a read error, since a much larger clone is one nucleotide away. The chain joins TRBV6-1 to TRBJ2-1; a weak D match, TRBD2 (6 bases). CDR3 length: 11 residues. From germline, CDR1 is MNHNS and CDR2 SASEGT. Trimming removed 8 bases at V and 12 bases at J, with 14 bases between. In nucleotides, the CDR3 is TGTGCCAGCGGTGCGGGACTTGCGCAGTTCTTC. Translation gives CASGAGLAQFF.

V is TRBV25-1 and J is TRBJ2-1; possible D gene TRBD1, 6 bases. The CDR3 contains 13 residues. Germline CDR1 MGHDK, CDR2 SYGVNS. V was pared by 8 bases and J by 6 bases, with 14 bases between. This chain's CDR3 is CASQKRTANEQFF. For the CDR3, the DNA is TGTGCCAGCCAAAAAAGGACAGCCAATGAGCAGTTCTTC.

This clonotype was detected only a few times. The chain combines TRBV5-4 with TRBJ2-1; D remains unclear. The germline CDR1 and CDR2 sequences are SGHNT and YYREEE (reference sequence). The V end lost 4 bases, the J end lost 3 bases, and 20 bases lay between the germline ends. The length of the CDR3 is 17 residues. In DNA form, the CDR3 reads TGTGCCAGCAGCCCTCGGATAAAGCCTACCCTCTACAATGAGCAGTTCTTC. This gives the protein CASSPRIKPTLYNEQFF.

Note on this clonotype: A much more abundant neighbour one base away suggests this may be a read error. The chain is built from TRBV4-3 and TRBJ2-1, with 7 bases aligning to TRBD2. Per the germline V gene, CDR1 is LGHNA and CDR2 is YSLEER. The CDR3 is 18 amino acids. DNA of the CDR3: TGCACCAGCAGCCAAGAACCCCCGAGCGGGACCCAACTTAATGAGCAGTTCTTC. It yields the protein CTSSQEPPSGTQLNEQFF.

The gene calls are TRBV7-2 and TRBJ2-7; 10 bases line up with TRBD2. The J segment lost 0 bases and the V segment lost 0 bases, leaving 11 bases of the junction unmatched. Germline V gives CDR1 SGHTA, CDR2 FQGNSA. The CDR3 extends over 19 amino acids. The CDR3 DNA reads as TGTGCCAGCAGCTTAGCTCTAGCGGGGGCGTTACCTAGCTCCTACGAGCAGTACTTC. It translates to CASSLALAGALPSSYEQYF.

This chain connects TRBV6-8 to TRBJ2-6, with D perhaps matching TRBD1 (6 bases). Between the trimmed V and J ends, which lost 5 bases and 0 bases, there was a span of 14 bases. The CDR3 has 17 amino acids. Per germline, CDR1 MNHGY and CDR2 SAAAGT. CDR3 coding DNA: TGTGCCAGCAGTGCCTTCTGGGGGCCCTCTGGGGCCAACGTCCTGACTTTC. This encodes CASSAFWGPSGANVLTF.

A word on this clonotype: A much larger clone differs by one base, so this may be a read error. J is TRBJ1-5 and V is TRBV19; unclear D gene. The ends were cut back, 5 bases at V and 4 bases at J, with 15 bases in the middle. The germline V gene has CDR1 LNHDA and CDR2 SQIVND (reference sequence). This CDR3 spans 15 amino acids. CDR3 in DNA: TGTGCCAGTAGTTTGATCGACGGACCTAATCAGCCCCAGCATTTT. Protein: CASSLIDGPNQPQHF.

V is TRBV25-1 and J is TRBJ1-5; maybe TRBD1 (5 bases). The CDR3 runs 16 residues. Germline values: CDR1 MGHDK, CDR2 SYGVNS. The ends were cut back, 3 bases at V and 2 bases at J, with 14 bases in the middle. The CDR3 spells CASSDPRWGGNQPQHF. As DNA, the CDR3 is TGTGCCAGCAGTGACCCCCGGTGGGGGGGCAATCAGCCCCAGCATTTT.

The CDR3 sequence is CATSRELLRGSEKLFF. CDR3 nucleotide sequence: TGTGCCACCAGCAGAGAACTCCTCCGGGGGAGCGAAAAACTGTTTTTT. V usage is TRBV15 and J usage is TRBJ1-4; a weak D match, TRBD1 (5 bases). The V gene's germline CDR1 is LNHNV and CDR2 YYDKDF (reference sequence). The CDR3 length is 16 residues. Between the trimmed V and J ends, which lost 0 bases and 8 bases, there was a span of 16 bases.

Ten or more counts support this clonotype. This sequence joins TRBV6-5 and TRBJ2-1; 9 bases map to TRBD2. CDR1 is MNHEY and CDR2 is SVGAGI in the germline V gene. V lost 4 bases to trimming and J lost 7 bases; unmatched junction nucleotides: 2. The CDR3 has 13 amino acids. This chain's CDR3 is CASSWRGGNEQFF. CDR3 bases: TGTGCCAGCAGTTGGCGGGGGGGGAATGAGCAGTTCTTC.

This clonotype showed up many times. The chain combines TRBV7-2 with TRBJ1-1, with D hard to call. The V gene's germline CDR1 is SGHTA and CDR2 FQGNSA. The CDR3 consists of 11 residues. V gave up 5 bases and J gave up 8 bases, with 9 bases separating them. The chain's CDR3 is CASSTLSEAFF. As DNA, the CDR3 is TGTGCCAGCAGCACCCTCTCGGAAGCTTTCTTT.

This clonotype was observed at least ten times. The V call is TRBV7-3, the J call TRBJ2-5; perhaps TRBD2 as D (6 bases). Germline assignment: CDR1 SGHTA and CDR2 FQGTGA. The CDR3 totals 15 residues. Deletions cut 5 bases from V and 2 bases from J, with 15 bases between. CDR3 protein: CASSLWGREQETQYF. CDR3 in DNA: TGTGCCAGCAGCCTCTGGGGACGGGAGCAAGAGACCCAGTACTTC.

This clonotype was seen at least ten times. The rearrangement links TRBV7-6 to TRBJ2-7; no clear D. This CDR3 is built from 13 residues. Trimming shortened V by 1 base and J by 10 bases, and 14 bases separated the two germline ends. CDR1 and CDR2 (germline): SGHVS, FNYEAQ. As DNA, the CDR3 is TGTGCCAGCAGCTTAGGTGTCCAACGACGTCAGTACTTC. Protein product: CASSLGVQRRQYF.

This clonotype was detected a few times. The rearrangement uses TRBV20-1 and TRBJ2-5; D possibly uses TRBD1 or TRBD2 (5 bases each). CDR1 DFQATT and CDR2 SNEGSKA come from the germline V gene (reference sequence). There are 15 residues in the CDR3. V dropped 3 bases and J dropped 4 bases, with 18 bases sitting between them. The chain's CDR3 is CSASFPGPKGETQYF. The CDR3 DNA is TGCAGTGCTAGTTTTCCGGGACCAAAGGGAGAGACCCAGTACTTC.

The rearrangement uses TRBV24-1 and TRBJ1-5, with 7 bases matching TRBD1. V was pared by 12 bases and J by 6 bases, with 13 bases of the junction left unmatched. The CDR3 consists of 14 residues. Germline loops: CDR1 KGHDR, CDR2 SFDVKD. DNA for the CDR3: TGTGCCCCTCCAATGGAAGGGGGCCGTCAGCCCCAGCATTTT. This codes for CAPPMEGGRQPQHF.

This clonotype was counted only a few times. In nucleotides, the CDR3 is TGCGCCAGCAGCTTGGCTAGCGGGGGCAATGAGCAGTTCTTC. Translating it yields CASSLASGGNEQFF. The chain has TRBV5-1 and TRBJ2-1; 10 positions match TRBD2. The CDR3 is 14 residues long. CDR1 and CDR2 from the germline V gene are SGHRS and YFSETQ. The V segment lost 0 bases and the J segment 6 bases; nucleotides outside the gene matches: 0.

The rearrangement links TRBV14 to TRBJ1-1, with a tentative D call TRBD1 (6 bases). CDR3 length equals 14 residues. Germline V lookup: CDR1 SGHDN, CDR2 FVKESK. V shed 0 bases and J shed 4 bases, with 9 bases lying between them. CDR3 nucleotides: TGTGCCAGCAGCCAAGATCTCAGGGGCACTGAAGCTTTCTTT. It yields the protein CASSQDLRGTEAFF.

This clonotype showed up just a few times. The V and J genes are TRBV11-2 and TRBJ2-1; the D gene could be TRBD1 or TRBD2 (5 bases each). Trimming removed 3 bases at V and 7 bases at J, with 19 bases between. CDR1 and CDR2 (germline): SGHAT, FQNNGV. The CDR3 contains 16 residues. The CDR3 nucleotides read TGTGCCAGCAGCTTCACCGGGACCCACCTTGGGAATGAGCAGTTCTTC. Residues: CASSFTGTHLGNEQFF.

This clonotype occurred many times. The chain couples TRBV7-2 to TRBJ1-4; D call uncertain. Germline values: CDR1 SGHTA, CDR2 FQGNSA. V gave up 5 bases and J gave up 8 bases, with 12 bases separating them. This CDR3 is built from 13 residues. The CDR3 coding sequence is TGTGCCAGCAGCCCCTGGACCTTGGAAAAACTGTTTTTT. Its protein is CASSPWTLEKLFF.

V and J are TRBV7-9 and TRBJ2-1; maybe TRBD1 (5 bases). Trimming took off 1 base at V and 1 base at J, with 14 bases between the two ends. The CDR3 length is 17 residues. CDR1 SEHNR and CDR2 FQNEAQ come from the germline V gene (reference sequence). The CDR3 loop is CASSLGQLSRSYNEQFF. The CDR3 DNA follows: TGTGCCAGCAGCTTAGGACAGCTCTCGAGGTCCTACAATGAGCAGTTCTTC. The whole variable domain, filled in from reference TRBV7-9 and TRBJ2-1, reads DTGVSQNPRHKITKRGQNVTFRCDPISEHNRLYWYRQTLGQGPEFLTYFQNEAQLEKSRLLSDRFSAERPKGSFSTLEIQRTEQGDSAMYLCASSLGQLSRSYNEQFFGPGTRLTVL.

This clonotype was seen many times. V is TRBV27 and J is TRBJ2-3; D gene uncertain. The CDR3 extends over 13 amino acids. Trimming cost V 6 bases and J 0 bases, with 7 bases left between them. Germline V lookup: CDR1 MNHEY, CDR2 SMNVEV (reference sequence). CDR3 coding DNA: TGTGCCAGCAGACAACTCAGCACAGATACGCAGTATTTT. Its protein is CASRQLSTDTQYF.

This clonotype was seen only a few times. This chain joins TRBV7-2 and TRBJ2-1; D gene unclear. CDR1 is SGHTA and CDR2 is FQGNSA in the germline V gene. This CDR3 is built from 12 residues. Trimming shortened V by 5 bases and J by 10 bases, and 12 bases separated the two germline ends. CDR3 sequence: CASSLDASEQFF. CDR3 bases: TGTGCCAGCAGCCTTGACGCATCGGAGCAGTTCTTC.

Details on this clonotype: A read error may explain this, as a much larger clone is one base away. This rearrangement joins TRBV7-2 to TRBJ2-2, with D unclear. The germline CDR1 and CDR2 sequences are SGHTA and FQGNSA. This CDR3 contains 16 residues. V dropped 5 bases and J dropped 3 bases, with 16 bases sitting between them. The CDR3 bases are TGTGCCAGCAGCCTTTTCGAGGAATACGACACCGGGGAGCTGTTTTTT. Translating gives CASSLFEEYDTGELFF.

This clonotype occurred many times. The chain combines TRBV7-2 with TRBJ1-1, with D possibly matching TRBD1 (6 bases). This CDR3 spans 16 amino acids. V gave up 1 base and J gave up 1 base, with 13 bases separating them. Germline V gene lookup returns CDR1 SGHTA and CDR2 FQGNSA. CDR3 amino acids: CASSLVGGAGNTEAFF. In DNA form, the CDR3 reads TGTGCCAGCAGCTTAGTCGGGGGGGCCGGGAACACTGAAGCTTTCTTT.